Described below is a single TCR beta chain sequence and its context. What it binds is unknown. This record belongs to a study of shared clonotypes between healthy human individuals. Across the whole study: Each donor's CD8 memory used one plate, CD8 naive two, each CD4 subset three.

The CDR3 sequence is 14 residues long. Per the germline V gene, CDR1 is ENHRY and CDR2 is SYGVKD. The ends lost 7 bases at V and 7 bases at J; junction bases unmatched: 11. Study-level results: Since donors were few, the genetic and exposure-history diversity represented was limited. Between several donors, naive CD4 clonotypes were shared at a level of approximately 5%.

This was a deep-level run. Assay used: immunoSEQ multiplex PCR; TCRdb lists only in-frame clones, some missing. This table holds hundreds of thousands of clones, around 78% found once. The sequenced sample was memory CD4+ T cells sorted from blood. The subset is: CD45RA-negative fraction. The chain joins TRBV10-3 to TRBJ2-7, with TRBD2 matching 9 bases. The TCR originated in a woman aged 25 to 39 in good health. The CDR3 reads CAIKLTSGFEEQYF. CDR3 sequence (DNA): TGTGCCATCAAGTTAACTAGCGGGTTTGAGGAGCAGTACTTC.